Listed below are T cell receptor beta chains from one sample, sequenced in a study of shared T cell receptors in the human thymus. The repertoire was sequenced with immunoSEQ multiplex PCR; TCRdb's copy has only in-frame clones and lacks some. The data show a few hundred thousand clones, over 90% seen once. Source material: thymocytes. The receptors shown here come from a human donor. The CDR3 runs from the conserved cysteine through the conserved F or W. The D gene is left open where the match is weak. The size entry is marked missing in some rows and otherwise reads once, few, many or a size class.

TGTGCCAGCAGCTTGGCCAGGGACAGCTACTATGGCTACACCTTC	CASSLARDSYYGYTF	TRBV7-6	TRBJ1-2	TRBD1	-
TGTGCCAGCAGCCTGGGACAGGGGCTTTCCTACGAGCAGTACTTC	CASSLGQGLSYEQYF	TRBV5-4	TRBJ2-7	TRBD1	-
TGTGCTTTATCATGGGGGGCAGCCACAGATACGCAGTATTTT	CALSWGAATDTQYF	TRBV6-6	TRBJ2-3	-	-
TGTGCCAGCGGGACTAAGCGGGAGAATGAGCAGTTCTTC	CASGTKRENEQFF	TRBV27	TRBJ2-1	TRBD2	once
TGTGCCAGTAGATCAGCTAGGTATGAGCAGTTCTTC	CASRSARYEQFF	TRBV19	TRBJ2-1	-	-
TGTGCCAGCCAGGACACGGGGGACGAGCAGTACTTC	CASQDTGDEQYF	TRBV28	TRBJ2-7	-	few
TGTGCCAGCAGCCTCACCGGGGGTGAGCAGTTCTTC	CASSLTGGEQFF	TRBV4-2	TRBJ2-1	-	-
TGTGCCAGCAGCCAAGGTCCTGGGCCTGCCTATGGCTACACCTTC	CASSQGPGPAYGYTF	TRBV14	TRBJ1-2	-	-
TGTGCCAGCGCTACAGGGAACCAGCCCCAGCATTTT	CASATGNQPQHF	TRBV6-6	TRBJ1-5	-	once
TGTGCCAGCAGCCCCAACTCGATCAATGAGCAGTTCTTC	CASSPNSINEQFF	TRBV5-5	TRBJ2-1	-	-
TGTGCCAGCAGCTTAGCGGCAGGGTTTAGGGAAAAACTGTTTTTT	CASSLAAGFREKLFF	TRBV7-9	TRBJ1-4	-	-
TGTGCCAGCAGTGACTCAACTAGCGGGAGTCAGTATTTT	CASSDSTSGSQYF	TRBV6-4	TRBJ2-3	TRBD2	-
TGTGCCAGCTCACCCAGGGGGGGGAACTCCTACGAGCAGTACTTC	CASSPRGGNSYEQYF	TRBV18	TRBJ2-7	-	-
TGTGCCAGCAGTGAAGGGTCAGCGGATAGCACAGATACGCAGTATTTT	CASSEGSADSTDTQYF	TRBV2	TRBJ2-3	-	-
TGTGCCTGGAGTCCCAGGGGTTACGAGCAGTACTTC	CAWSPRGYEQYF	TRBV30	TRBJ2-7	-	-
TGCAGCGTCCCCGGACAGACTTCCTACGAGCAGTACTTC	CSVPGQTSYEQYF	TRBV29-1	TRBJ2-7	-	-
TGTGCCTCAGGCCGCTACAATGAGCAGTTCTTC	CASGRYNEQFF	TRBV27	TRBJ2-1	-	once
TGTGCCAGCAGCTATAAGCGGGAGCAGTACTTC	CASSYKREQYF	TRBV7-4	TRBJ2-7	-	-
TGTGCCAGTTATAAGATTAAGACCCGGCGAGTCGCTGAAGCTTTCTTT	CASYKIKTRRVAEAFF	TRBV19	TRBJ1-1	-	-
TGCGCCAGCAGCTTGGGATTTAGGCAGGGGAACACCGGGGAGCTGTTTTTT	CASSLGFRQGNTGELFF	TRBV5-1	TRBJ2-2	-	-
TGTGCCAGCAGTTTATCAAGACAGACTGGAAACACCATATATTTT	CASSLSRQTGNTIYF	TRBV27	TRBJ1-3	-	-
TGTGCCAGCAGCTTGACGGGAGATGTCAAAAACATTCAGTACTTC	CASSLTGDVKNIQYF	TRBV5-4	TRBJ2-4	-	-
TGTGCCAGCAGTCTCCAGGGTGGCGCCTACAATGAGCAGTTCTTC	CASSLQGGAYNEQFF	TRBV27	TRBJ2-1	-	-
TGTGCCAGCAGCGTTAGCGGGAGAGTGGCAGATACGCAGTATTTT	CASSVSGRVADTQYF	TRBV7-2	TRBJ2-3	TRBD2	-
TGTGCCAGCAGTTTGGCACAGACCTACGAGCAGTACTTC	CASSLAQTYEQYF	TRBV28	TRBJ2-7	-	-
TGTGCCAGCTCTCCCGGGACAGAAGAGACCCAGTACTTC	CASSPGTEETQYF	TRBV18	TRBJ2-5	TRBD1	-
TGTGCCAGCTCATCCTACGAGCAGTACTTC	CASSSYEQYF	TRBV18	TRBJ2-7	-	once
TGTGCCAGCAGTTTGGTATGGGCCAAAAACATTCAGTACTTC	CASSLVWAKNIQYF	TRBV28	TRBJ2-4	-	-
TGTGCCAGCAGTATCCCAAAGCTAGCGGGAGAAGGGACCGGGGAGCTGTTTTTT	CASSIPKLAGEGTGELFF	TRBV27	TRBJ2-2	TRBD2	-
TGTGCCAGTACGGTAGCGGGAATTTCCTACAATGAGCAGTTCTTC	CASTVAGISYNEQFF	TRBV19	TRBJ2-1	TRBD2	-
TGTGCCAGCAGTCCCCAGGGGTTTAAAAACATTCAGTACTTC	CASSPQGFKNIQYF	TRBV28	TRBJ2-4	-	-
TGCGCCAGCAGTGAGGGAGGCAGTTATAGCAATCAGCCCCAGCATTTT	CASSEGGSYSNQPQHF	TRBV4-1	TRBJ1-5	-	-
TGTGCCAGCAGTGAAGGTATCCGGGGAGCAGATACGCAGTATTTT	CASSEGIRGADTQYF	TRBV2	TRBJ2-3	-	-
TGTGCCAGCAGCTTACCCCCTCCCCCCGGGACAGCCAGCACAGATACGCAGTATTTT	CASSLPPPPGTASTDTQYF	TRBV11-2	TRBJ2-3	TRBD1	-
TGTGCCAGCAGCTTGGCTGGGCGGGAAGGGGCCGAGCAGTACTTC	CASSLAGREGAEQYF	TRBV27	TRBJ2-7	-	-
TGCGCCAGCAGCTTGGCCGAGCGCGGGGGCGGGAATGAGCAGTTCTTC	CASSLAERGGGNEQFF	TRBV5-1	TRBJ2-1	-	-
TGTGCCAGCAGCCCCTGTTTTCCTGCGGGAGTGTACGAGCAGTACTTC	CASSPCFPAGVYEQYF	TRBV7-6	TRBJ2-7	TRBD2	once
TGCAGCGTTGAGGGACTAGCGGGCACCTACGAGCAGTACTTC	CSVEGLAGTYEQYF	TRBV29-1	TRBJ2-7	TRBD2	-
TGTGCCAGCAGTCCGAACTACGAGCAGTACTTC	CASSPNYEQYF	TRBV28	TRBJ2-7	-	-
TGTGCCAGCAGTTTATACGGACACCAAGGGGCTGAAGCTTTCTTT	CASSLYGHQGAEAFF	TRBV27	TRBJ1-1	-	-
TGTGCCAGCAGGACCGGGACAGGGCCCTACAATGAGCAGTTCTTC	CASRTGTGPYNEQFF	TRBV27	TRBJ2-1	TRBD1	-
TGTGCCGGGGCCTACCCGGGCAGGGTTGCCGAAAAACTGTTTTTT	CAGAYPGRVAEKLFF	TRBV30	TRBJ1-4	-	-
TGTGCCACATACAGCTATGGCTACACCTTC	CATYSYGYTF	TRBV28	TRBJ1-2	-	-
TGTGCCATGCCGGCCGGCAGGGCTGGAAACACCATATATTTT	CAMPAGRAGNTIYF	TRBV5-3	TRBJ1-3	-	-
TGTGCCAGCAGTCTCCGGGACCGATCGTTAGCTAACTATGGCTACACCTTC	CASSLRDRSLANYGYTF	TRBV28	TRBJ1-2	-	-
TGTGCCAGCAGCCACCGGGACAGGGAATTTCCAGGGAATGAGCAGTTCTTC	CASSHRDREFPGNEQFF	TRBV28	TRBJ2-1	TRBD1	-
TGTGCCATCAGGGACCCGACATCCGGCGGTGAAAAACTGTTTTTT	CAIRDPTSGGEKLFF	TRBV10-3	TRBJ1-4	-	-
TGCAGCGTTGAAGATCGGGCGGGCAACTATGGCTACACCTTC	CSVEDRAGNYGYTF	TRBV29-1	TRBJ1-2	-	-
TGTGCCAGCAACACCGAGGGAACGGGCCCCATCACCTACGAGCAGTACTTC	CASNTEGTGPITYEQYF	TRBV2	TRBJ2-7	-	-
TGTGCCAGCAGCTTGGTCCAACAGGGGGCTGGATCCTACAATGAGCAGTTCTTC	CASSLVQQGAGSYNEQFF	TRBV5-8	TRBJ2-1	TRBD1	-
TGTGCCTGGAGAGTTAGGGGCTATGGCTACACCTTC	CAWRVRGYGYTF	TRBV30	TRBJ1-2	-	-
TGTGCCAGCAGTGCCCGGGGGACAGGGAGGTCCTACGAGCAGTACTTC	CASSARGTGRSYEQYF	TRBV25-1	TRBJ2-7	TRBD1	-
TGTGCCAGTAGTATAGATCTATGGGCAGCTCAGGACACCTTCTCTGGAAACACCATATATTTT	CASSIDLWAAQDTFSGNTIYF	TRBV19	TRBJ1-3	-	-
TGTGCCAGCAGGCCCGGGAATGAGCAGTTCTTC	CASRPGNEQFF	TRBV6-1	TRBJ2-1	-	few
TGTGCCAGCACCCCGACTGGGCCCTCAGGGGACTACGAGCAGTACTTC	CASTPTGPSGDYEQYF	TRBV7-2	TRBJ2-7	-	-
TGTGCCAGTAGTATGCCCCGACTAGCGGGAGGCCGGGGTGAGCAGTTCTTC	CASSMPRLAGGRGEQFF	TRBV19	TRBJ2-1	TRBD2	once
TGTGCCAGCAGGCCTCCGGGACAGGGGGCAGATACGCAGTATTTT	CASRPPGQGADTQYF	TRBV28	TRBJ2-3	TRBD1	once